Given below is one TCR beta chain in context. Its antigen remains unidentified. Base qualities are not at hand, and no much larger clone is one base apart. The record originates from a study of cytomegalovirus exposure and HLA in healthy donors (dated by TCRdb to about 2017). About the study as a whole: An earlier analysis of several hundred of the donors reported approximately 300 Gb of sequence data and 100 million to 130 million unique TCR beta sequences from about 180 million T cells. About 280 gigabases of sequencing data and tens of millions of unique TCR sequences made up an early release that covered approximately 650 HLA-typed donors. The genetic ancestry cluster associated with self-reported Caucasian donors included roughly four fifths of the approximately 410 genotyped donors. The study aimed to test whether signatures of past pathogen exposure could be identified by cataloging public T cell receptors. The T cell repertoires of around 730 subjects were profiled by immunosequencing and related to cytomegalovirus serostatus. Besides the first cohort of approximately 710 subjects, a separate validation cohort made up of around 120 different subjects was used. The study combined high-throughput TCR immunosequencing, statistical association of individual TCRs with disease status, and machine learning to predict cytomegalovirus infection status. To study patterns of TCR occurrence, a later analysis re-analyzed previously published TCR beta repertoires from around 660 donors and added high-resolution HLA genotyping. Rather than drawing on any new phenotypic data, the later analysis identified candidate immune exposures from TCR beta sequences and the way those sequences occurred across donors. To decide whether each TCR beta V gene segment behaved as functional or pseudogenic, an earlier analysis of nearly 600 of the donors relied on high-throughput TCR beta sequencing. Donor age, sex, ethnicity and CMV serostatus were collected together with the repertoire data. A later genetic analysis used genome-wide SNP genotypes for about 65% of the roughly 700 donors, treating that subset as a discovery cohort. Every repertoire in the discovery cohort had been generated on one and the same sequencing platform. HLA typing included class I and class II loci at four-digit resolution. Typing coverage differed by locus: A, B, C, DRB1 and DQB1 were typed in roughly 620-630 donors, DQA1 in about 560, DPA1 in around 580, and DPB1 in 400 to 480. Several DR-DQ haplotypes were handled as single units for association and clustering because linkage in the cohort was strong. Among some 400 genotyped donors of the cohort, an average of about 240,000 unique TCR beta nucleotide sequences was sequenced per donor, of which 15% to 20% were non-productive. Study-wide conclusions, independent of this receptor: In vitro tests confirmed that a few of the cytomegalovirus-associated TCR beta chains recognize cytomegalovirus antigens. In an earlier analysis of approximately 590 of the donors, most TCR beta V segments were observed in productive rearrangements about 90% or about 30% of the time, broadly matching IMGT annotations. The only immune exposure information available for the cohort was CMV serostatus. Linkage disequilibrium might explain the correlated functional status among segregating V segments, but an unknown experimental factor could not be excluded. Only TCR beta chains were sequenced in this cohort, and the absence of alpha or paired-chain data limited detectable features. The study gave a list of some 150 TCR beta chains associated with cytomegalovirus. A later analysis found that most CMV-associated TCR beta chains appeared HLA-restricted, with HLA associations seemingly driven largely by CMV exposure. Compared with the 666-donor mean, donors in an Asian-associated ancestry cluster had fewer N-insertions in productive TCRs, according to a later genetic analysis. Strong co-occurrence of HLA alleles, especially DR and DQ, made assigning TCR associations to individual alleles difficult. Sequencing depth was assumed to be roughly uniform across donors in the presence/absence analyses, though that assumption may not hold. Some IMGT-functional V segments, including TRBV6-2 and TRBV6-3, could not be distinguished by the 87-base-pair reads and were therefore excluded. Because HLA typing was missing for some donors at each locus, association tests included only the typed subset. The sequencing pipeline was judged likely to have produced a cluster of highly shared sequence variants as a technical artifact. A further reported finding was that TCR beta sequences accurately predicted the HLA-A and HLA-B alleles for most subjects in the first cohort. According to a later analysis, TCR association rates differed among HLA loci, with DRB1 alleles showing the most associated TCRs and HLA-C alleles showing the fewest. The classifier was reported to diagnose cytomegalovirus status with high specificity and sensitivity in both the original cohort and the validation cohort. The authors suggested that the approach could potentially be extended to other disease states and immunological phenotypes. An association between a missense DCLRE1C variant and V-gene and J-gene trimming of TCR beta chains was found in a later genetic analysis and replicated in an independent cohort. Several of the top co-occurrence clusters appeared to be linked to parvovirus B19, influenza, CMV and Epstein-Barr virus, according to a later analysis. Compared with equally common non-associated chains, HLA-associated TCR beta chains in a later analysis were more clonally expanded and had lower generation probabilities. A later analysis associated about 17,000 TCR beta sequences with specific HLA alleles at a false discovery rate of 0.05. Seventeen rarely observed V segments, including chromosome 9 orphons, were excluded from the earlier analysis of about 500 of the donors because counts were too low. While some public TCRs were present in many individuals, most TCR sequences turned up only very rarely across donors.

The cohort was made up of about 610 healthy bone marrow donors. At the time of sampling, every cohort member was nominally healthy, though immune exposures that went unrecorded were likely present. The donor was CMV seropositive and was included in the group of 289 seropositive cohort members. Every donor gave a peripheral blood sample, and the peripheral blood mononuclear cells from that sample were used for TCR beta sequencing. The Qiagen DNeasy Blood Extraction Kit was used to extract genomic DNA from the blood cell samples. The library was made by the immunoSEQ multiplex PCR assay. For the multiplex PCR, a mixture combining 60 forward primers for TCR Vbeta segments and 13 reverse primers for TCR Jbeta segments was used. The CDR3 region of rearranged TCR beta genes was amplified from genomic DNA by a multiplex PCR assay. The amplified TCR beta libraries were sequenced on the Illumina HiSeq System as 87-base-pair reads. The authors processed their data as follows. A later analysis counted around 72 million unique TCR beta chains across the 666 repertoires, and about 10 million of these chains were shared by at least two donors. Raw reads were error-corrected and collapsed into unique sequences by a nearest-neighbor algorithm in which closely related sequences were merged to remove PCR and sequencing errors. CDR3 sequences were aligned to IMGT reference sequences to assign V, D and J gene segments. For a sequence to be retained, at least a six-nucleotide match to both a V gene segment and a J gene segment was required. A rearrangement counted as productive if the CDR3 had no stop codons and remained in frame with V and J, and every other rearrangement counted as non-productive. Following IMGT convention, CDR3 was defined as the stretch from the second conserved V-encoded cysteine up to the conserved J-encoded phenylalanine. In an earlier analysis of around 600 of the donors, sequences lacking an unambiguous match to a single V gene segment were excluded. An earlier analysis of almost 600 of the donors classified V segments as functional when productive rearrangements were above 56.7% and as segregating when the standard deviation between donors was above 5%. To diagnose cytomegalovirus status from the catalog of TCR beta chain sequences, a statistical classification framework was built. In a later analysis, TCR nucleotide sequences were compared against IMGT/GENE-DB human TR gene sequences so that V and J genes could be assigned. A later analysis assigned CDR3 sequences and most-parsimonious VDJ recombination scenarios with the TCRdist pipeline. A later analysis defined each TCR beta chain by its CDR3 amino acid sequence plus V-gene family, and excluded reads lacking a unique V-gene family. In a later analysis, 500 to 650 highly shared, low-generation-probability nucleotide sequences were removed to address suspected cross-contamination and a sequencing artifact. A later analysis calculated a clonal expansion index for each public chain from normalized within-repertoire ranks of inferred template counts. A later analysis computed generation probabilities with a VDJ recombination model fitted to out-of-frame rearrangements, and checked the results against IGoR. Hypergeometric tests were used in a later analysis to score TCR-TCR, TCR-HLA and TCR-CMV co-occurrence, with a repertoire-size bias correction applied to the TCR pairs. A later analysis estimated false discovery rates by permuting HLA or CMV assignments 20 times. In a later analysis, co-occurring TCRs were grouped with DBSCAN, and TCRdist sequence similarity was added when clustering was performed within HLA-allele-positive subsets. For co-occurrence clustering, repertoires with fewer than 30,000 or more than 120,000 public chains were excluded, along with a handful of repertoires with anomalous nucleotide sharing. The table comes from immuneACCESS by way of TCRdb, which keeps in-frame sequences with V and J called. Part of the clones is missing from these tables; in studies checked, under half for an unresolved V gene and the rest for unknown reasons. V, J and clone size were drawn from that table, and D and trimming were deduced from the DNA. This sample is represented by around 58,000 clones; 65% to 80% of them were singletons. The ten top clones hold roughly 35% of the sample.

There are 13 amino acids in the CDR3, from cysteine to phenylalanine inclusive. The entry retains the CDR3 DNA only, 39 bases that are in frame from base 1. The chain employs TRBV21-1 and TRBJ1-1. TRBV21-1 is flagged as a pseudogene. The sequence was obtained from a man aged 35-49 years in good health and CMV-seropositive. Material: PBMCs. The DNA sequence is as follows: TGTGCCAGCAGCCCCTCCCGGGGGACTGAAGCTTTCTTT. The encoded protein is CASSPSRGTEAFF.